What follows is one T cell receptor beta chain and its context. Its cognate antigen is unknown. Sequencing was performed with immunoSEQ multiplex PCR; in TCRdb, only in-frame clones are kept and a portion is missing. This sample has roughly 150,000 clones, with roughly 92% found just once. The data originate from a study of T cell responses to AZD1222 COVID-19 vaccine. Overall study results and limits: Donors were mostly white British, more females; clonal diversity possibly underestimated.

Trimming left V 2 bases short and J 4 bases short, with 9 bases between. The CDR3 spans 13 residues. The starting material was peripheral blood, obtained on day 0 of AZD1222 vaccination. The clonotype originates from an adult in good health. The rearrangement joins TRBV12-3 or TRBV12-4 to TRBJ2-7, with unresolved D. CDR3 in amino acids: CASSLFRRYEQYF. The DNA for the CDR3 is TGTGCCAGCAGTTTATTTCGCAGGTACGAGCAGTACTTC.